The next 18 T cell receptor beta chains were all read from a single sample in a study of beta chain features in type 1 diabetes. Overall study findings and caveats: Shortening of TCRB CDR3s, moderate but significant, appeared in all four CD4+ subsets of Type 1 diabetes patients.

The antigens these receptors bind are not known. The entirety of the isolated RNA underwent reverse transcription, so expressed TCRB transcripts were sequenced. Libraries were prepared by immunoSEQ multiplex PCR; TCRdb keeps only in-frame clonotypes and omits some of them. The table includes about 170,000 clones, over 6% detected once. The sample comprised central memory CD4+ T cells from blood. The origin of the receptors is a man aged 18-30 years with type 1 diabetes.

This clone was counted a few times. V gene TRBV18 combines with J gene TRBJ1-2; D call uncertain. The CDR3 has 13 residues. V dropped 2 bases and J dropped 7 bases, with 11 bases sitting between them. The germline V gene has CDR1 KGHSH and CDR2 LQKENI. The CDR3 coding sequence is TGTGCCAGCTCACCAGAGGTGAAAGGTGGCTACACCTTC. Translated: CASSPEVKGGYTF.

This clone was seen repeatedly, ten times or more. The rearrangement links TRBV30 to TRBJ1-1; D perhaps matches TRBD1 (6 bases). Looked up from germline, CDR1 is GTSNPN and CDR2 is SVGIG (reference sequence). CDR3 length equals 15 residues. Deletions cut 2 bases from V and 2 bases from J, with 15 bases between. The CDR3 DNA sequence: TGTGCCTGGAGTTCTCAGACAGGCCGCAACACTGAAGCTTTCTTT. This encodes CAWSSQTGRNTEAFF. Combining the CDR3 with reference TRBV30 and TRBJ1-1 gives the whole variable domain SQTIHQWPATLVQPVGSPLSLECTVEGTSNPNLYWYRQAAGRGLQLLFYSVGIGQISSEVPQNLSASRPQDRQFILSSKKLLLSDSGFYLCAWSSQTGRNTEAFFGQGTRLTVV.

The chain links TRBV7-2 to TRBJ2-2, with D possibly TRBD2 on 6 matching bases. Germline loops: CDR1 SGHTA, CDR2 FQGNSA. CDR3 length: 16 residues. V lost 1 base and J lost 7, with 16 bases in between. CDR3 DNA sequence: TGTGCCAGCAGCTTAGTGTCTAGCGATGGAGGCGGGGAGCTGTTTTTT. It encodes CASSLVSSDGGGELFF. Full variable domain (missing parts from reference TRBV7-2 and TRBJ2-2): GAGVSQSPSNKVTEKGKDVELRCDPISGHTALYWYRQSLGQGLEFLIYFQGNSAPDKSGLPSDRFSAERTGGSVSTLTIQRTQQEDSAVYLCASSLVSSDGGGELFFGEGSRLTVL.

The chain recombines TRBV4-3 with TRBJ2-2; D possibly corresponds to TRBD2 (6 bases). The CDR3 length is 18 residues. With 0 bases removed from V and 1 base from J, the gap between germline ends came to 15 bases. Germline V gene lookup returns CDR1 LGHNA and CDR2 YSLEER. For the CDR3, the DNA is TGCGCCAGCAGCCAAGATTCGGCCGGGAGCTGGAACACCGGGGAGCTGTTTTTT. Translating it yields CASSQDSAGSWNTGELFF.

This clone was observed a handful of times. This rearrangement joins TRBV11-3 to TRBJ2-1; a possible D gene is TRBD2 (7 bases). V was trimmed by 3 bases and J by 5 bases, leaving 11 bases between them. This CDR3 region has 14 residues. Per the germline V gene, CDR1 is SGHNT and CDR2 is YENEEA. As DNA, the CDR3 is TGTGCCAGCAGCTTGCGGGGGCATCACAATGAGCAGTTCTTC. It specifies CASSLRGHHNEQFF. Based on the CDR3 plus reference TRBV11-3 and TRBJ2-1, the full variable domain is EAGVVQSPRYKIIEKKQPVAFWCNPISGHNTLYWYLQNLGQGPELLIRYENEEAVDDSQLPKDRFSAERLKGVDSTLKIQPAELGDSAVYLCASSLRGHHNEQFFGPGTRLTVL.

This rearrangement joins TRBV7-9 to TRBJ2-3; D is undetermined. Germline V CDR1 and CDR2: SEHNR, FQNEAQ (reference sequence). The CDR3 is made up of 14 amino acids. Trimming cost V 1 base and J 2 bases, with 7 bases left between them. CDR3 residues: CASSLGVNTDTQYF. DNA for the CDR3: TGTGCCAGCAGCTTAGGCGTCAACACAGATACGCAGTATTTT.

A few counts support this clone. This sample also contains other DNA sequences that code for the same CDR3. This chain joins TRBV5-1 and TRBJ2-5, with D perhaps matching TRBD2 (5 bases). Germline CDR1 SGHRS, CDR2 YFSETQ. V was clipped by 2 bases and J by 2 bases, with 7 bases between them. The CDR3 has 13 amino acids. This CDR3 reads CASSFSGQETQYF. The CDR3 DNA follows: TGCGCCAGCAGCTTCTCGGGGCAAGAGACCCAGTACTTC.

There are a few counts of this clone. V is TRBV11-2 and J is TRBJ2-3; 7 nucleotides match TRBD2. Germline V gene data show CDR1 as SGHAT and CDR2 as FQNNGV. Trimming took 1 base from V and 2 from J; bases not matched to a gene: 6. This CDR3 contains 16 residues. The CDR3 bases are TGTGCCAGCAGCTTAGGGCCGGGAGGCCCCACAGATACGCAGTATTTT. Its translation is CASSLGPGGPTDTQYF.

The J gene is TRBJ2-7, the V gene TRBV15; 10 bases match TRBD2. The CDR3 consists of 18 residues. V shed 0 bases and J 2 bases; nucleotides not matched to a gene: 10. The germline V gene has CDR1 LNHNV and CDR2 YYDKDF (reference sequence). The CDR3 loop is CATSRDRLAGVTTYEQYF. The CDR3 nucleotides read TGTGCCACCAGCAGAGATCGGCTAGCGGGAGTCACCACCTACGAGCAGTACTTC.

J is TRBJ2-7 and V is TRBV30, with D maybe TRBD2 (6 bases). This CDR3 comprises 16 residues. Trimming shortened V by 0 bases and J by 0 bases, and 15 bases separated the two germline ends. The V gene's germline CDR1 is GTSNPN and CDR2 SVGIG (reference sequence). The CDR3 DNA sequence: TGTGCCTGGAGTGTATGGGGGGACGGGACCTCCTACGAGCAGTACTTC. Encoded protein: CAWSVWGDGTSYEQYF. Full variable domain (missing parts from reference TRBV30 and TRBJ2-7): SQTIHQWPATLVQPVGSPLSLECTVEGTSNPNLYWYRQAAGRGLQLLFYSVGIGQISSEVPQNLSASRPQDRQFILSSKKLLLSDSGFYLCAWSVWGDGTSYEQYFGPGTRLTVT.

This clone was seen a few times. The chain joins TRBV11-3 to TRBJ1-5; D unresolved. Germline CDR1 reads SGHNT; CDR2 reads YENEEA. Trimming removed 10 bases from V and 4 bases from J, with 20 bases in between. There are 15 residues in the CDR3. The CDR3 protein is CATRPTEVRNQPQHF. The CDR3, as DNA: TGTGCCACTCGGCCAACAGAAGTTCGAAATCAGCCCCAGCATTTT.

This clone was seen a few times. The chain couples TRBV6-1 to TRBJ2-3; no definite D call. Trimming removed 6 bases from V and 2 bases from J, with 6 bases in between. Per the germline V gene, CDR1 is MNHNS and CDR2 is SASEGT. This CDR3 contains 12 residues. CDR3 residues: CASRVVTDTQYF. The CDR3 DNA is TGTGCCAGCAGGGTAGTCACAGATACGCAGTATTTT.

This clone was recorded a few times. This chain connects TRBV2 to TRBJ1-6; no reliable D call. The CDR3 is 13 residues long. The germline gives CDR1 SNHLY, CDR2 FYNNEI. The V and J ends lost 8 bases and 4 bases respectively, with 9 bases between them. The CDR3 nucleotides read TGTGCCAGCGCGGCATTGTATAATTCACCCCTCCACTTT. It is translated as CASAALYNSPLHF. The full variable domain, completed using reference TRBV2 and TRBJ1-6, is EPEVTQTPSHQVTQMGQEVILRCVPISNHLYFYWYRQILGQKVEFLVSFYNNEISEKSEIFDDQFSVERPDGSNFTLKIRSTKLEDSAMYFCASAALYNSPLHFGNGTRLTVT.

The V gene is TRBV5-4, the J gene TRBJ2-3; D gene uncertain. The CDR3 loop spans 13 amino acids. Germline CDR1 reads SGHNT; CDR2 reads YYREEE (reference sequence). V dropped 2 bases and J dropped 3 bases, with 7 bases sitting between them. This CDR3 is CASSLSVTDTQYF. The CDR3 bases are TGTGCCAGCAGCTTAAGCGTGACAGATACGCAGTATTTT.

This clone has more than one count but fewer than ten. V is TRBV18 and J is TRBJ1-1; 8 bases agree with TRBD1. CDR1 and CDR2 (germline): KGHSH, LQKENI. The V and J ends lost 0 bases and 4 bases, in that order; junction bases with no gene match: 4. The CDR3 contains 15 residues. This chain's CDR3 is CASSPPRDRSTEAFF. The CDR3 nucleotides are TGTGCCAGCTCACCACCGCGGGACAGGAGCACTGAAGCTTTCTTT.

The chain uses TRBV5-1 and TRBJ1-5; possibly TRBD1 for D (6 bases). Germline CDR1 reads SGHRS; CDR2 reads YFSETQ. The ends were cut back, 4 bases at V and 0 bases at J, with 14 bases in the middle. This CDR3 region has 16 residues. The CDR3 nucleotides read TGCGCCAGCAGCCCAGACGGACAGTTTAGCAATCAGCCCCAGCATTTT. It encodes CASSPDGQFSNQPQHF.

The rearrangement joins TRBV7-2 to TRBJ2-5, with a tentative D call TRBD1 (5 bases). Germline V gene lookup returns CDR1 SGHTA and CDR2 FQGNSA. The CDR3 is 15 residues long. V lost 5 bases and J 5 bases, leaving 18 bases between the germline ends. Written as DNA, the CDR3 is TGTGCCAGCAGCCGGAGTATAGGGGTGAGGGAGACCCAGTACTTC. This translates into CASSRSIGVRETQYF.

The DNA of the CDR3 is TGTGCCAGCCGGGGGGGGGAGAACTATGGCTACACCTTC. Protein: CASRGGENYGYTF. The V and J genes are TRBV25-1 and TRBJ1-2, with D possibly matching TRBD1 (5 bases). CDR1 and CDR2 (germline): MGHDK, SYGVNS. V was clipped by 8 bases and J by 2 bases, with 12 bases between them. This CDR3 is built from 13 residues.